Below are 32 T cell receptor beta chains sequenced from a single sample in a study of PD-1 blockade in mismatch repair-deficient tumors. Their target antigens are unknown. The sample's time point: identical roughly 11-day culture without peptide (control). Clones were sequenced by immunoSEQ multiplex PCR, and TCRdb holds only the in-frame ones, with some missing. The sample contains over 11,000 clones, 86% of which appear only once. Sequencing was performed on cells cultured in vitro, taken from a patient treated with pembrolizumab. These receptors were collected from an adult with mismatch repair-deficient cancer.

The chain links TRBV25-1 to TRBJ1-4; D perhaps matches TRBD1 (5 bases). Per the germline V gene, CDR1 is MGHDK and CDR2 is SYGVNS. CDR3 size: 12 residues. V dropped 7 bases and J dropped 7 bases, with 10 bases sitting between them. The CDR3 region has the DNA TGTGCCAGCAAGGACGACAGTGAAAAACTGTTTTTT. Translated: CASKDDSEKLFF.

The chain links TRBV5-1 to TRBJ1-1, with D unresolved. Germline loops: CDR1 SGHRS, CDR2 YFSETQ. This CDR3 contains 14 residues. Trimming left V 0 bases short and J 0 bases short, with 6 bases between. This chain's CDR3 is CASSLVTLNTEAFF. The CDR3 DNA sequence: TGCGCCAGCAGCTTGGTTACATTGAACACTGAAGCTTTCTTT.

The chain couples TRBV6-6 to TRBJ2-1; no clear D gene. The CDR3 consists of 15 residues. Deletions cut 7 bases from V and 0 bases from J, with 13 bases between. Germline CDR1 reads MNHNY; CDR2 reads SVGAGI (reference sequence). CDR3 DNA: TGTGCCAGCACCGTGGGCACGAGCTCCTACAATGAGCAGTTCTTC. Its translation: CASTVGTSSYNEQFF.

This rearrangement joins TRBV27 to TRBJ2-3, with 9 bases identical to TRBD2. The CDR3 covers 15 residues. V shed 5 bases and J 3 bases; nucleotides not matched to a gene: 6. The germline V gene encodes CDR1 MNHEY and CDR2 SMNVEV (reference sequence). The CDR3 spells CASSTAGGSTDTQYF. DNA for the CDR3: TGTGCCAGCAGTACGGCGGGAGGGAGTACAGATACGCAGTATTTT.

The rearrangement uses TRBV28 and TRBJ1-1, with TRBD1 matching 10 bases. Germline V gene data show CDR1 as MDHEN and CDR2 as SYDVKM. Trimming removed 3 bases from V and 5 bases from J; junction bases left unmatched: 9. The CDR3 covers 16 residues. The CDR3 loop is CASSFRPGQGKTEAFF. The CDR3 DNA follows: TGTGCCAGCAGTTTCCGTCCGGGACAGGGGAAGACTGAAGCTTTCTTT.

This sequence joins TRBV5-1 and TRBJ2-1; a weak D match, TRBD2 (5 bases). CDR3 length: 12 amino acids. Germline V gives CDR1 SGHRS, CDR2 YFSETQ. V lost 3 bases, J lost 10 bases, and 11 bases lay in between. The CDR3 DNA reads as TGCGCCAGCAGCTCCGTCCCGGGGGAGCAGTTCTTC. Amino acid sequence: CASSSVPGEQFF.

The chain uses TRBV9 and TRBJ2-1; D may be TRBD1 (7 bases). Germline V gene sequence: CDR1 SGDLS, CDR2 YYNGEE. Trimming pared 0 bases from V and 0 bases from J, leaving 13 bases between. This CDR3 is 17 amino acids long. CDR3 in DNA: TGTGCCAGCAGCGTAGGGGCAGGGGGGAGCTCCTACAATGAGCAGTTCTTC. Encoded protein: CASSVGAGGSSYNEQFF.

The gene calls are TRBV9 and TRBJ2-1; D perhaps matches TRBD2 (5 bases). V was shortened by 0 bases and J by 1 base, with 11 bases between the two germline ends. Germline CDR1 and CDR2: SGDLS and YYNGEE. This CDR3 region has 16 residues. DNA for the CDR3: TGTGCCAGCAGCGTAGAAGGACTCGTATCCTACAATGAGCAGTTCTTC. This gives the protein CASSVEGLVSYNEQFF.

The rearrangement joins TRBV5-4 to TRBJ2-1; TRBD2 matches 7 bases. V was pared by 5 bases and J by 12 bases, with 23 bases of the junction left unmatched. The CDR3 sequence is 17 residues long. CDR1 SGHNT and CDR2 YYREEE come from the germline V gene (reference sequence). The CDR3 here is CASSSIGRLALSGGQFF. CDR3 nucleotides: TGTGCCAGCAGTTCTATCGGGCGACTAGCCCTCTCTGGGGGGCAGTTCTTC.

The chain joins TRBV7-2 to TRBJ2-7; 9 nucleotides agree with TRBD1. CDR3 length: 14 residues. Germline V gives CDR1 SGHTA, CDR2 FQGNSA. The V gene end was trimmed by 4 bases and the J gene end by 7 bases; junction bases not matched to a gene: 8. Here the CDR3 DNA reads TGTGCCAGCAGCTCACAGGGGGCCGCGGGGGAGCAGTACTTC. Its translation is CASSSQGAAGEQYF.

This rearrangement joins TRBV7-8 to TRBJ1-2; 7 positions match TRBD1. This CDR3 is 18 amino acids long. J lost 3 bases, V lost 5 bases, and 18 bases had no gene match. Germline CDR1 reads SGHVS; CDR2 reads FQNEAQ. The CDR3 loop reads CASSLFSGTEITYYGYTF. The CDR3 nucleotides are TGTGCCAGCAGCCTGTTTTCCGGGACAGAAATTACATACTATGGCTACACCTTC.

The chain links TRBV30 to TRBJ2-7; 7 nucleotides line up with TRBD1. This CDR3 comprises 13 residues. J was trimmed by 3 bases and V by 1 base; bases with no gene match: 3. The germline V gene has CDR1 GTSNPN and CDR2 SVGIG (reference sequence). The CDR3 loop reads CAWSGTGVYEQYF. The CDR3 bases are TGTGCCTGGAGTGGTACAGGGGTCTACGAGCAGTACTTC.

This sequence joins TRBV28 and TRBJ2-3; no definite D call. Germline CDR1 reads MDHEN; CDR2 reads SYDVKM. The CDR3 sequence is 13 residues long. V was shortened by 7 bases and J by 4 bases, with 12 bases between the two germline ends. CDR3 DNA sequence: TGTGCCAGCATAGAAGGGTCCCCAGATACGCAGTATTTT. Its translation: CASIEGSPDTQYF.

CDR3 nucleotide sequence: TGCGCCAGCACCCCCTTAGCGGGAGATTTCTATGAGCAGTTCTTC. Protein product: CASTPLAGDFYEQFF. This chain links TRBV5-1 with TRBJ2-1, with TRBD2 matching 9 bases. With V trimmed by 6 bases and J by 8 bases, 12 bases remained unmatched. Germline CDR1 and CDR2: SGHRS and YFSETQ. The CDR3 consists of 15 residues.

The chain uses TRBV30 and TRBJ1-1; D is perhaps TRBD1 (5 bases). The germline V and J ends were trimmed by 2 bases and 0 bases, with 10 bases remaining between them. The CDR3 totals 14 residues. The germline V gene encodes CDR1 GTSNPN and CDR2 SVGIG (reference sequence). CDR3 coding DNA: TGTGCCTGGAGTCGGACACCCCTGAACACTGAAGCTTTCTTT. Protein product: CAWSRTPLNTEAFF. Full variable domain (rest looked up from reference TRBV30 and TRBJ1-1): SQTIHQWPATLVQPVGSPLSLECTVEGTSNPNLYWYRQAAGRGLQLLFYSVGIGQISSEVPQNLSASRPQDRQFILSSKKLLLSDSGFYLCAWSRTPLNTEAFFGQGTRLTVV.

The chain is built from TRBV21-1 and TRBJ1-1; the D call in the table, TRBD1, was not verified against the DNA. TRBV21-1 corresponds to a pseudogene. The CDR3 is 11 amino acids. The CDR3 coding sequence is TGTGCCAACACAATTCGCACTGAAGCTTTCTTT. Translated: CANTIRTEAFF.

The chain employs TRBV12-5 and TRBJ2-7; no reliable D call. The CDR3 runs 16 residues. V was cut by 2 bases and J by 0 bases, with 14 bases left in between. Germline lookup yields CDR1 LGHNT and CDR2 FRNRAP. CDR3 in amino acids: CASGLPPPRTSYEQYF. CDR3 in DNA: TGTGCTAGTGGTTTGCCACCGCCAAGAACCTCCTACGAGCAGTACTTC.

In DNA form, the CDR3 reads TGTGCCAGCAGTTCGCAACAGGGGTTAGGTTCACCCCTCCACTTT. Protein: CASSSQQGLGSPLHF. V usage is TRBV28 and J usage is TRBJ1-6; 7 bases line up with TRBD1. The CDR3 is 15 amino acids. The germline gives CDR1 MDHEN, CDR2 SYDVKM. V trimming: 4 bases; J trimming: 9 bases; junction bases outside the gene matches: 9.

The chain links TRBV19 to TRBJ1-2, with TRBD1 as a possible D gene (5 bases). The CDR3 consists of 14 residues. Germline-derived CDR1 and CDR2 are LNHDA and SQIVND (reference sequence). V was clipped by 0 bases and J by 3 bases, with 8 bases between them. The CDR3 nucleotides are TGTGCCAGTAGTATAGACAGGGCTTACTATGGCTACACCTTC. It encodes CASSIDRAYYGYTF.

J is TRBJ2-7 and V is TRBV28; 7 bases are shared with TRBD1. CDR1 is MDHEN and CDR2 is SYDVKM in the germline V gene. The CDR3 contains 13 residues. V dropped 8 bases and J dropped 4; count of bases not matched to a gene: 8. The CDR3 region has the DNA TGTGCCAGCGGAGAACAGGGGTGGTACGAGCAGTACTTC. Translated: CASGEQGWYEQYF.

This rearrangement joins TRBV5-5 to TRBJ2-4, with D tentatively TRBD2 (5 bases). The length of the CDR3 is 17 residues. With 3 bases removed from V and 1 base from J, the gap between germline ends came to 17 bases. Germline V gives CDR1 SGHKS, CDR2 YYEKEE (reference sequence). The CDR3 sequence is CASSYRMSWRAKNIQYF. In DNA, the CDR3 is TGTGCCAGCAGCTATCGAATGTCTTGGAGGGCCAAAAACATTCAGTACTTC. Full variable domain (rest looked up from reference TRBV5-5 and TRBJ2-4): DAGVTQSPTHLIKTRGQQVTLRCSPISGHKSVSWYQQVLGQGPQFIFQYYEKEERGRGNFPDRFSARQFPNYSSELNVNALLLGDSALYLCASSYRMSWRAKNIQYFGAGTRLSVL.

The chain carries TRBV14 and TRBJ2-4; no firm D call. The V gene's germline CDR1 is SGHDN and CDR2 FVKESK. This CDR3 has 13 amino acids. V was cut by 4 bases and J by 8 bases, with 12 bases left in between. The CDR3 loop is CASSPKVLHIQYF. The CDR3 region has the DNA TGTGCCAGCAGCCCAAAAGTGTTACACATTCAGTACTTC.

The chain couples TRBV5-4 to TRBJ2-7, with D tentatively TRBD1 (5 bases). V gave up 1 base and J gave up 5 bases, with 13 bases separating them. The CDR3 runs to 14 residues. Germline V gives CDR1 SGHNT, CDR2 YYREEE (reference sequence). The CDR3 nucleotides read TGTGCCAGCAGCTTGCAGGGTGGCGGCGACGAGCAGTACTTC. It is translated as CASSLQGGGDEQYF.

The V and J genes are TRBV6-1 and TRBJ1-1; D ambiguous. The CDR3 is 13 amino acids. The ends were cut back, 6 bases at V and 1 base at J, with 9 bases in the middle. From germline, CDR1 is MNHNS and CDR2 SASEGT. The CDR3 coding sequence is TGTGCCAGCAGCTTCGGACGGAACACTGAAGCTTTCTTT. It encodes CASSFGRNTEAFF.

The V gene is TRBV7-3, the J gene TRBJ2-1, with D possibly TRBD2 on 5 matching bases. This CDR3 spans 13 amino acids. Germline V gene sequence: CDR1 SGHTA, CDR2 FQGTGA. V was pared by 5 bases and J by 2 bases, with 7 bases between. This CDR3 is CASSLGTYNEQFF. The CDR3 region has the DNA TGTGCCAGCAGCCTCGGGACCTACAATGAGCAGTTCTTC.

This chain connects TRBV19 to TRBJ2-2; no clear D. CDR3 length: 12 amino acids. Trimming cost V 11 bases and J 5 bases, with 12 bases left between them. Germline CDR1 LNHDA, CDR2 SQIVND (reference sequence). The CDR3 DNA reads TGTGCCTCGAGCGTCGGGACCGGGGAGCTGTTTTTT. It is translated as CASSVGTGELFF.

DNA for the CDR3: TGTGCCAGCAGCTTGGTCGACAGGGCCTTTGGCTACACCTTC. Translating it yields CASSLVDRAFGYTF. The chain employs TRBV5-4 and TRBJ1-2, with 7 bases identical to TRBD1. The germline V gene has CDR1 SGHNT and CDR2 YYREEE (reference sequence). J was trimmed by 7 bases and V by 0 bases; bases with no gene match: 6. This CDR3 comprises 14 residues.

This rearrangement joins TRBV27 to TRBJ2-2; 8 bases fit TRBD2. V was pared by 2 bases and J by 7 bases, with 6 bases of the junction left unmatched. The length of the CDR3 is 15 residues. Germline-derived CDR1 and CDR2 are MNHEY and SMNVEV (reference sequence). CDR3 loop: CASSLAGGFNGELFF. CDR3 bases: TGTGCCAGCAGTTTAGCGGGAGGATTTAACGGGGAGCTGTTTTTT.

The chain combines TRBV27 with TRBJ2-2, with D perhaps assigned TRBD1 or TRBD2 (5 bases each). Between the trimmed V and J ends, which lost 2 bases and 7 bases, there was a span of 11 bases. The germline CDR1 and CDR2 sequences are MNHEY and SMNVEV (reference sequence). The CDR3 runs 14 residues. This CDR3 reads CASSLTRAGGELFF. CDR3 sequence (DNA): TGTGCCAGCAGTTTAACCAGGGCGGGCGGGGAGCTGTTTTTT.

V and J are TRBV7-7 and TRBJ2-7, with 8 positions matching TRBD2. Germline lookup yields CDR1 SSHAT and CDR2 FNYEAQ (reference sequence). This CDR3 spans 15 amino acids. Trimming cost V 5 bases and J 2 bases; bases outside gene matches: 8. CDR3 in DNA: TGTGCCAGCAGCCCCGACCATAGCGGGGCCTACGAGCAGTACTTC. Its translation: CASSPDHSGAYEQYF.

The chain carries TRBV5-5 and TRBJ1-6, with 9 bases identical to TRBD1. CDR3 length equals 18 residues. Germline V gene lookup returns CDR1 SGHKS and CDR2 YYEKEE (reference sequence). V shed 2 bases and J 9 bases; nucleotides not matched to a gene: 15. Here the CDR3 DNA reads TGTGCCAGCAGCTTTATCGGATGGGGGACAGGGATAAGTTCACCCCTCCACTTT. This gives the protein CASSFIGWGTGISSPLHF. Looking up the rest from reference TRBV5-5 and TRBJ1-6 gives the full variable domain: DAGVTQSPTHLIKTRGQQVTLRCSPISGHKSVSWYQQVLGQGPQFIFQYYEKEERGRGNFPDRFSARQFPNYSSELNVNALLLGDSALYLCASSFIGWGTGISSPLHFGNGTRLTVT.

The CDR3 sequence is CASSQAAGGNEQYF. CDR3 DNA: TGTGCCAGCAGCCAAGCAGCGGGAGGGAACGAGCAGTACTTC. This chain links TRBV4-2 with TRBJ2-7; TRBD2 aligns across 10 bases. V trimming: 1 base; J trimming: 5 bases; junction bases outside the gene matches: 2. Germline lookup yields CDR1 LGHNA and CDR2 YNFKEQ. This CDR3 region has 14 residues.